This TCR beta chain derives from a study of shared clonotypes between healthy human individuals (TCRdb year 2020). In the study overall: The cohort included three men and a couple of women between 18 and 49 years of age. To increase sequencing depth and limit assay-specific biases, TCR repertoire library preparation and sequencing were carried out by different laboratories using diverse techniques. Leukapheresis yielded between about 0.9 and 8.9 billion PBMCs per donor. The study deeply sequenced blood TCR repertoires of 5 or 6 healthy adults to estimate repertoire size and the extent of clonotype sharing between individuals.

As regards this clone: Its recognized antigen is unknown. Base qualities are not provided; no much larger clone lies one nucleotide away.

Using the deep immunoSEQ assay, TCR CDR3 regions were amplified from genomic DNA by multiplex PCR. Extracted genomic DNA from each cell subset was spread evenly across all wells of several immunoSEQ 96-well plates, with each plate serving as a replicate. For unsorted PBMC, around 290 ng of genomic DNA, equivalent to approximately 30,000 T cell genomes, went into each replicate PCR. Ten immunoSEQ deep assay plates were used to sequence the unsorted PBMC genomic DNA. Purified libraries were measured with a Qubit 3.0 fluorometer, size-checked on a Bioanalyzer 2100, and measured again with the KAPA Library Quantification kit. Every immunoSEQ 96-well plate was sequenced on a separate single-read 150-cycle Illumina NextSeq 550 flow cell. The original methods were these. The immunoSEQ output contained only junctional sequences without quality scores, so filtering could not match that applied to full-length reads. To assign V/J genes and CDR3, sequences were annotated using PyIR, a Python wrapper for IgBLAST v1.9, with IMGT germline references. Reads were filtered out if the reads had weak V/J assignments (E-value above 1e-6), no CDR3, stop codons, out-of-frame junctions, or ambiguous translated residues. A V3J clonotype was defined by an identical inferred V gene, J gene, and CDR3 amino acid sequence. To compute the percentage overlap between repertoires, the number of shared unique clonotypes was divided by the size of the smaller repertoire. Repertoire richness was assessed with RTK rarefaction, the Chao1 estimator, and Recon v2.1 estimates of unobserved clonotypes. This immuneACCESS table, as held by TCRdb, lists in-frame sequences with V and J called but not all clones. Of the missing ones, under half trace to an unresolved V gene in checked studies; the others have no known cause. That table furnishes V, J and clone size, whereas the DNA furnished D and trimming. The sample table holds hundreds of thousands of clones, of which 76% were seen once. Of the sample, about an eighth falls within the top ten clones.

CDR1 SGHTA and CDR2 FQGTGA were looked up in the germline V gene. The trim is 3 bases for V and 1 base for J, with a gap of 9 bases between the germline ends. The CDR3 goes from the cysteine to the phenylalanine over 14 residues. Only the CDR3 region is kept as DNA, spanning 42 bases read in frame from base 1. Donors were healthy HIV-negative adults with no recently reported acute infections or vaccinations. All donors were Caucasian adults living in Nashville, Tennessee, USA. For unsorted samples, about 90 million PBMCs were counted, and genomic DNA was extracted using the QIAamp DNA Blood Mini kit. After blood collection by leukapheresis, PBMCs were isolated using Ficoll-Histopaque density gradient centrifugation and then cryopreserved in the vapor phase of liquid nitrogen. Summary of the overall study and its limitations: Pairwise subsampling indicated that sequencing depth was expected to affect the degree of clonotype sharing among donors. Sampling was limited to blood, and TCR repertoires in tissue likely differ from TCR repertoires in blood. The genetic and exposure-history diversity represented was limited by the small number of donors.

Sequencing used PBMCs. The chain was built from TRBV7-3 and TRBJ1-1; the D gene is perhaps TRBD1, from 5 matching bases. The sequence was collected from a woman between 40 and 50 years old in good health. Some clones in this sample may be carry-over from other donors' samples. CDR3 protein: CASSLGHANTEAFF. The bases read TGTGCCAGCAGCTTGGGGCACGCGAACACTGAAGCTTTCTTT.